These 22 T cell receptor beta chains were sequenced from one sample in a study of glioma-infiltrating T cells. TCR alpha and beta CDR3 regions were amplified from RNA using iRepertoire nested multiplex PCR. TCRdb used MiXCR to reprocess the multiplex PCR reads, holding one entry per CDR3 protein. The sample comprises about 210,000 distinct CDR3 sequences, around 30% of which are singletons, and roughly a fifth rests with the top ten. Sample: glioma tissue, nonneoplastic brain tissue, or PBMCs (not recorded which). These receptor sequences come from a human donor with low-grade glioma or glioblastoma, undergoing nonglioma brain surgery, or in good health (not recorded which).

The chain links TRBV14 to TRBJ2-7; possibly TRBD2 for D (5 bases). The CDR3 sequence is 15 residues long. CDR1 and CDR2 (germline): SGHDN, FVKESK. With 5 bases removed from V and 1 base from J, the gap between germline ends came to 15 bases. In nucleotides, the CDR3 is TGTGCCAGCAGCGGGAGAGTCTCACTTTCCTACGAGCAGTACTTC. Amino acids: CASSGRVSLSYEQYF.

This clonotype was observed many times. The chain joins TRBV27 to TRBJ2-5; 7 bases agree with TRBD2. This CDR3 has 17 amino acids. The J segment lost 2 bases and the V segment lost 4 bases, leaving 13 bases of the junction unmatched. The germline V gene encodes CDR1 MNHEY and CDR2 SMNVEV (reference sequence). The CDR3 region is CASSSKGPLASQETQYF. DNA for the CDR3: TGTGCCAGCAGTTCCAAGGGGCCACTAGCGTCACAAGAGACCCAGTACTTC.

This clonotype showed up just a few times. The chain couples TRBV7-9 to TRBJ2-1, with D tentatively TRBD2 (6 bases). The V end was cut by 7 bases, the J end by 9 bases, with 22 bases between. The CDR3 has 15 residues. The V gene's germline CDR1 is SEHNR and CDR2 FQNEAQ (reference sequence). The CDR3 sequence is CASNTHGGERGEQFF. The CDR3 bases are TGTGCCAGCAATACTCACGGAGGGGAAAGGGGTGAGCAGTTCTTC.

This clonotype was seen repeatedly, ten times or more. The rearrangement uses TRBV5-5 and TRBJ1-1, with TRBD1 as a possible D gene (6 bases). Looked up from germline, CDR1 is SGHKS and CDR2 is YYEKEE (reference sequence). Trimming took 3 bases from V and 6 from J, leaving 12 bases between them. The CDR3 covers 13 residues. DNA for the CDR3: TGTGCCAGCAGCTGGGGGAACAGGGCTGAAGCTTTCTTT. It codes for CASSWGNRAEAFF.

This clonotype occurred many times. V is TRBV27 and J is TRBJ2-5, with D possibly TRBD2 on 5 matching bases. Germline V gene lookup returns CDR1 MNHEY and CDR2 SMNVEV (reference sequence). V lost 2 bases and J lost 5, with 15 bases in between. This CDR3 spans 15 amino acids. The CDR3 bases are TGTGCCAGCAGTTTAGTTTCTAGCAGGAGGGAGACCCAGTACTTC. Amino acids: CASSLVSSRRETQYF.

V is TRBV27 and J is TRBJ2-7; tentative D call: TRBD2 (6 bases). The CDR3 extends over 15 amino acids. Germline CDR1 reads MNHEY; CDR2 reads SMNVEV (reference sequence). With 6 bases removed from V and 3 bases from J, the gap between germline ends came to 18 bases. The CDR3 nucleotides read TGTGCCAGCAGAACTAATAGCGGCACAAACTACGAGCAGTACTTC. The encoded protein is CASRTNSGTNYEQYF.

This clonotype showed up just a few times. J is TRBJ2-7 and V is TRBV4-1; no clear D gene. V was shortened by 1 base and J by 0 bases, with 16 bases between the two germline ends. Germline values: CDR1 MGHRA, CDR2 YSYEKL. The CDR3 spans 17 residues. CDR3 DNA: TGCGCCAGCAGCCAAGTCCGGCCGCGGAGTGGCTCCTACGAGCAGTACTTC. Residues: CASSQVRPRSGSYEQYF.

This clonotype was counted between two and nine times. This chain's CDR3 is CASSQVQETQYF. CDR3 DNA: TGTGCCAGCAGCCAAGTCCAAGAGACCCAGTACTTC. V and J are TRBV3-1 and TRBJ2-5; no reliable D call. V was pared by 1 base and J by 1 base, with 1 base between. This CDR3 has 12 residues. Germline V gene lookup returns CDR1 LGHDT and CDR2 YNNKEL (reference sequence).

In this sample, this clonotype turned up many times. The genes are TRBV7-2 and TRBJ2-7, with TRBD2 matching 8 bases. Germline V gene sequence: CDR1 SGHTA, CDR2 FQGNSA. The CDR3 sequence is 19 residues long. With V trimmed by 1 base and J by 1 base, 15 bases remained unmatched. The CDR3 DNA is TGTGCCAGCAGCTTAGACGCTTACACCGGACTAGCTAATTCCTACGAGCAGTACTTC. It codes for CASSLDAYTGLANSYEQYF.

This clonotype appeared many times. The chain is built from TRBV7-2 and TRBJ1-6; TRBD1 aligns across 9 bases. The CDR3 consists of 17 residues. In germline, CDR1 is SGHTA, CDR2 FQGNSA. Trimming removed 1 base from V and 4 bases from J; junction bases left unmatched: 5. This chain's CDR3 is CASSLVTGGLYNSPLHF. The CDR3 DNA follows: TGTGCCAGCAGCTTAGTTACAGGGGGCCTGTATAATTCACCCCTCCACTTT.

For this clonotype: A much larger clone lies a single base off, so this may be a read error. The chain recombines TRBV30 with TRBJ1-5; no clear D gene. The CDR3 is 12 residues long. CDR1 is GTSNPN and CDR2 is SVGIG in the germline V gene (reference sequence). Here the CDR3 reads CACESGNKPQHF. In DNA, the CDR3 is TGTGCCTGTGAGAGTGGCAATAAGCCCCAGCATTTT.

Note on this clonotype: A much larger clone differs by one base, so this may be a read error. The chain has TRBV19 and TRBJ2-7; D is possibly TRBD1 (6 bases). Germline CDR1 is LNHDA and CDR2 is SQIVND (reference sequence). The CDR3 runs 15 residues. V was clipped by 3 bases and J by 0 bases, with 12 bases between them. The CDR3 here is CASSMGTPISYEQYF. The CDR3 bases are TGTGCCAGTAGTATGGGGACACCGATCTCCTACGAGCAGTACTTC.

Comments on this clonotype: This may be a read error, as it is one base from a much larger clone. The chain has TRBV4-1 and TRBJ1-3; 8 bases line up with TRBD1. CDR1 and CDR2 (germline): MGHRA, YSYEKL. This CDR3 is built from 16 residues. The CDR3 is CASSHPRTGRGNTICF. As DNA, the CDR3 is TGCGCCAGCAGCCATCCCCGGACAGGGCGCGGAAACACCATATGTTTT.

This clonotype was detected ten times or more. This rearrangement joins TRBV7-8 to TRBJ1-1; the match to TRBD1 covers 7 bases. The CDR3 runs 14 residues. Germline values: CDR1 SGHVS, CDR2 FQNEAQ. J gave up 6 bases and V 5 bases, and 9 bases lay outside the gene matches. CDR3 nucleotides: TGTGCCAGCAGCGGAAGGACAGGATGGGCTGAAGCTTTCTTT. The encoded protein is CASSGRTGWAEAFF. The variable domain in full, with the rest retrieved from reference TRBV7-8 and TRBJ1-1, is GAGVSQSPRYKVAKRGQDVALRCDPISGHVSLFWYQQALGQGPEFLTYFQNEAQLDKSGLPSDRFFAERPEGSVSTLKIQRTQQEDSAVYLCASSGRTGWAEAFFGQGTRLTVV.

This clonotype came up a few times. This chain's CDR3 is CARREPRDSTYEQYF. As DNA, the CDR3 is TGTGCCAGACGAGAGCCCCGGGACAGCACCTACGAGCAGTACTTC. The V gene is TRBV6-4, the J gene TRBJ2-7; TRBD1 matches at 7 bases. Germline loops: CDR1 MRHNA, CDR2 SNTAGT. V was pared by 9 bases and J by 2 bases, with 13 bases of the junction left unmatched. The CDR3 is made up of 15 amino acids.

This clonotype occurred many times. The rearrangement links TRBV7-2 to TRBJ1-1; 9 bases are a match to TRBD1. Germline V CDR1 and CDR2: SGHTA, FQGNSA. This CDR3 contains 17 residues. The J segment lost 0 bases and the V segment lost 1 base, leaving 6 bases of the junction unmatched. The CDR3 DNA reads TGTGCCAGCAGCTTAGGGGCCGGACAGGGGATGAACACTGAAGCTTTCTTT. Its translation is CASSLGAGQGMNTEAFF.

The table lists this clonotype with many counts. The chain joins TRBV28 to TRBJ1-3; unclear D gene. The CDR3 length is 15 residues. Germline values: CDR1 MDHEN, CDR2 SYDVKM. V was trimmed by 1 base and J by 0 bases, leaving 7 bases between them. CDR3 residues: CASSLYTDSGNTIYF. CDR3 DNA: TGTGCCAGCAGTTTATACACCGACTCTGGAAACACCATATATTTT.

There are many counts of this clonotype. The rearrangement links TRBV5-1 to TRBJ2-3; the D is unclear. Germline V lookup: CDR1 SGHRS, CDR2 YFSETQ. The V end lost 7 bases, the J end lost 2 bases, and 11 bases lay between the germline ends. This CDR3 has 13 residues. As DNA, the CDR3 is TGCGCCAGCGTCGGGCAAAACACAGATACGCAGTATTTT. Its protein is CASVGQNTDTQYF.

This clonotype has only one observation. This may stem from a read error, because a much larger clone lies one nucleotide away. The chain carries TRBV27 and TRBJ2-6; no reliable D call. V shed 5 bases and J shed 0 bases, with 14 bases lying between them. Germline CDR1 MNHEY, CDR2 SMNVEV (reference sequence). The CDR3 runs to 17 residues. DNA for the CDR3: TGTGCCAGCAGTATAGGGATAGCCCACTCTGGGGCCAACGTCCTGACTTTC. Its translation is CASSIGIAHSGANVLTF.

This clonotype was counted ten times or more. The rearrangement uses TRBV7-2 and TRBJ2-3; D is undetermined. The CDR3 extends over 14 amino acids. The germline gives CDR1 SGHTA, CDR2 FQGNSA. The V end lost 1 base, the J end lost 2 bases, and 7 bases lay between the germline ends. Here the CDR3 DNA reads TGTGCCAGCAGCTTAGTTTCATCCACAGATACGCAGTATTTT. It yields the protein CASSLVSSTDTQYF.

This clonotype was recorded at least ten times. This sequence joins TRBV4-3 and TRBJ2-7; 7 bases agree with TRBD2. The CDR3 is made up of 15 amino acids. From germline, CDR1 is LGHNA and CDR2 YSLEER. Unmatched junction bases numbered 4, after V lost 0 bases and J lost 2 bases. CDR3 region: CASSQDASGTYEQYF. The CDR3 DNA follows: TGCGCCAGCAGCCAAGATGCTAGCGGAACCTACGAGCAGTACTTC.

Regarding this clonotype: This clone may be a read error of a much larger clone one base away. V and J are TRBV20-1 and TRBJ2-1; TRBD2 matches 7 bases. The germline gives CDR1 DFQATT, CDR2 SNEGSKA (reference sequence). This CDR3 is built from 15 residues. CDR3 bases: TGCAGTGCTAGAGGGGGGGGAGCCTCCTACAATGGGCAGTTCTTC. This sequence encodes CSARGGGASYNGQFF.